This T cell receptor beta chain derives from a study of T cells in Graves' hyperthyroidism and ophthalmopathy. Points from the study as a whole: Blood also carried most thyroid clonotypes expanded above 0.001. With a median lead of 6.5 months before onset, the model predicted ophthalmopathy.

Uncontrolled infections, other autoimmune diseases, pregnancy or lactation led to exclusion of patients. CDR1 is MNHNS and CDR2 is SASEGT in the germline V gene. CDR3 length: 15 residues. Trimming took 6 bases from V and 0 from J; bases not matched to a gene: 7. A word on this clonotype: The antigen is undetermined.

TCR beta CDR3 regions were amplified from RNA transcripts. HTBI primers were used for first-round RT-PCR of the TCR CDR3. TCRdb reprocessed the multiplex PCR reads via MiXCR and lists one record per CDR3 protein. The sample includes about 210,000 distinct CDR3 sequences, 17% seen only once; the top ten take approximately 46%. This receptor was obtained from a man aged 50 to 59 with Graves' hyperthyroidism. The chain uses TRBV6-1 and TRBJ2-7; 8 nucleotides line up with TRBD1. Sequenced input: blood. The CDR3 loop reads CASRSGTGNSYEQYF. The CDR3 DNA reads as TGTGCCAGCAGGTCCGGGACAGGTAACTCCTACGAGCAGTACTTC.